This entry is about one TCR beta chain. This sample was taken from a study of response to subunit inactivated influenza vaccine. Germline CDR1 SGHRS, CDR2 YFSETQ. This CDR3 comprises 12 residues. The junction had 2 bases not matched to a gene; V was cut back by 6 bases and J by 5 bases. TCRdb re-derived calls from the RT-PCR reads in MiXCR, one entry per CDR3 protein. The table lists more than 550,000 distinct CDR3 sequences, about 11% of them singletons, with 8% to 13% in the top ten. The sample was also reused in another study, on T cells expressing NK-cell markers. That report adds: Making the TCR beta cDNA relied on 5'RACE template switching with UMIs. The authors applied an anti-gamma-delta TCR antibody in several experiments, and it restricted sorting to alpha-beta TCR T cells. Dominant NKG2C+ clonotypes were found to form about 1.0-7.5% of CD8+ T cells in 5 or 6 donors. These clonotypes, the leaders elsewhere, also led the CD3+CD56-NKG2C+ fraction in several donors. It is unclear if expanded NKG2C-expressing clones target HCMV antigens.

The J gene is TRBJ2-7, the V gene TRBV5-1; 10 bases match TRBD1. Sequenced material: PBMCs from blood, taken on the day of vaccination. This TCR was recovered from a man in his fifties or sixties who received an inactivated influenza vaccine. The CDR3 nucleotides read TGCGCCAGCAAGGGACAGGGGAACGAGCAGTACTTC. This encodes CASKGQGNEQYF.